A single sample is the source of the 18 T cell receptor beta chains below, sequenced in a study of CD8+ T cells in alopecia areata. Extracted RNA was reverse transcribed into cDNA, the sequencing template. The data were produced by immunoSEQ multiplex PCR, yet TCRdb's version contains in-frame clones alone and is incomplete. The table lists under 350,000 clones, no singletons, with more than 0.95% in the top ten. Scientists pooled cutaneous lymph node cells and sorted them on CD4, CD8alpha, NKG2D, NKG2ACE and other markers. The sequencing sample was made of CD4+ T cells sorted from a lymph node. All receptors come from a C3H/HeJ mouse with alopecia areata. MHC haplotype: H2-k.

This clone showed up just a few times. Germline and genes here are mouse. The observed sequence ends 4 residues before the CDR3 terminus, with the missing tail filled in from the germline J gene. This chain joins TRBV5 and TRBJ2-2; TRBD2 matches 13 bases. This CDR3 region has 16 residues. Per germline, CDR1 LGHNA and CDR2 YNLKQL (reference sequence). CDR3 residues: CASSPDWGGGGGQLYF. The part of the CDR3 DNA that was read is TGTGCCAGCAGCCCGGACTGGGGGGGCGGTGGCGGG.

As for this clone: All gene names here are mouse names. The covered CDR3 bases are TGTGCCAGCAGTGGGGGGGGGCCGGATGAC. This codes for CASSGGGPDD. The CDR3, in full, reads CASSGGGPDDTQYF. The chain recombines TRBV13-3 with TRBJ2-5, with 8 bases fitting TRBD2. The read terminates 4 residues before the CDR3 end, so the remaining end is supplied by the germline J gene. Germline CDR1 NNHDY, CDR2 SYVADS. The CDR3 length is 14 residues.

A few counts support this clone. Germline and genes here are mouse. The DNA ends 4 residues before the CDR3 does, and the rest of the CDR3 is filled in from the germline J gene. V is TRBV19 and J is TRBJ2-7; no firm D call. CDR1 and CDR2 from the germline V gene are FNHDT and SITEND (reference sequence). The CDR3 has 17 amino acids. This CDR3 is CASSIEASRQKQYEQYF. CDR3 DNA (partial): TGTGCCAGCAGTATCGAGGCATCACGACAAAAACAATAT.

Regarding this clone: Genes here carry mouse names. The read comes to an end 3 residues before the CDR3 does, leaving the germline J gene to fill in the end. The chain uses TRBV17 and TRBJ1-6; 8 nucleotides line up with TRBD1. TRBJ1-6 is an open reading frame whose function is uncertain. The length of the CDR3 is 15 residues. The V and J ends lost 5 bases and 5 bases, in that order; junction bases with no gene match: 5. Germline loops: CDR1 MNHDT, CDR2 YYDKIL. CDR3 in amino acids: CASSEDRVDNSPLYF. The covered CDR3 bases are TGTGCTAGCAGTGAGGACAGGGTGGATAATTCGCCC.

Ten or more counts support this clone. Each gene name is a mouse one. Other DNA sequences in this specimen translate into the identical CDR3. CDR3 amino acids: CASSEGQSNTEVFF. CDR3 DNA (partial): TGTGCCAGCAGTGAGGGACAGTCAAACACA. The V call is TRBV13-1, the J call TRBJ1-1; 7 positions agree with TRBD1. The CDR3 goes on 4 residues after the read ends, and that part is filled in from the germline J gene. This CDR3 is 14 amino acids long. V lost 2 bases to trimming and J lost 0 bases; unmatched junction nucleotides: 1. Germline V gene data show CDR1 as NSHNY and CDR2 as SYGAGN.

Concerning this clone itself: These gene names are mouse names. The sequence runs out 4 residues before the end of the CDR3; the remainder is reconstructed from the germline J gene. This same CDR3 is encoded by further DNA sequences in the sample. This chain links TRBV1 with TRBJ2-3; 9 nucleotides line up with TRBD2. Trimming cost V 4 bases and J 0 bases; bases outside gene matches: 2. Germline V CDR1 and CDR2: NSQYPW, LRSPGD (reference sequence). This CDR3 comprises 15 residues. CDR3 amino acids: CTCSGGLGSAETLYF. CDR3 bases read: TGCACCTGCAGTGGGGGACTGGGTAGTGCAGAA.

A remark on this clone: All gene names here are mouse names. The CDR3 end falls 4 residues outside the read, so it is completed with the germline J gene. The same CDR3 can be traced to other DNA sequences in this sample. The rearrangement links TRBV13-1 to TRBJ2-7; 9 positions agree with TRBD2. Per the germline V gene, CDR1 is NSHNY and CDR2 is SYGAGN. This CDR3 spans 13 amino acids. The CDR3 DNA, read in part, is TGTGCCAGCAGTGACTGGGGGGGGTAT. It codes for CASSDWGGY. The full CDR3 reads CASSDWGGYEQYF.

This clone turned up a few times. Gene names are mouse gene names. The sequenced fragment ends 4 residues before the CDR3 boundary, so the rest is inferred from the germline J gene. The gene calls are TRBV17 and TRBJ2-1, with 8 bases fitting TRBD1. This CDR3 comprises 13 residues. Germline assignment: CDR1 MNHDT and CDR2 YYDKIL. J was trimmed by 6 bases and V by 5 bases; bases with no gene match: 3. The CDR3 protein is CASSQGAGAEQFF. The DNA read from the CDR3 is TGTGCTAGCAGTCAGGGGGCGGGTGCT.

As for this clone: The gene names given are mouse names. The missing CDR3 end, 4 residues past where the read stops, is filled in from the germline J gene. The chain employs TRBV31 and TRBJ2-1; 9 bases are shared with TRBD2. CDR1 is GKSSPN and CDR2 is SITVG in the germline V gene. The CDR3 is made up of 15 amino acids. V trimming: 3 bases; J trimming: 1 base; junction bases outside the gene matches: 4. The CDR3 spells CAWSRDWENYAEQFF. The part of the CDR3 DNA that was read is TGTGCCTGGAGCCGGGACTGGGAGAACTATGCT.

This clone has just a few counts. Germline and genes here are mouse. The read ends 4 residues shy of where the CDR3 ends; the end is completed using the germline J gene. The chain joins TRBV5 to TRBJ2-5, with 8 bases identical to TRBD1. Germline V gene data show CDR1 as LGHNA and CDR2 as YNLKQL (reference sequence). The CDR3 extends over 16 amino acids. The CDR3 spells CASSQEPGTGKDTQYF. Incomplete CDR3 DNA: TGTGCCAGCAGCCAAGAACCTGGGACAGGAAAAGAC.

In its sample, this clone was seen a few times. The germline and genes are mouse ones. The read ends 4 residues before the CDR3 terminus; that terminus is restored from the germline J gene. This sample includes further DNA sequences coding for the same CDR3. This chain joins TRBV17 and TRBJ2-7, with 7 bases lining up with TRBD2. There are 14 residues in the CDR3. Germline lookup yields CDR1 MNHDT and CDR2 YYDKIL. Unmatched junction bases numbered 2, after V lost 3 bases and J lost 0 bases. The CDR3 reads CASSSWGSSYEQYF. The DNA read from the CDR3 is TGTGCTAGCAGTAGCTGGGGGAGCTCCTAT.

This clone was recorded a few times. The genes are named according to mouse. From the germline J gene comes the end of the CDR3, since the read stops 4 residues before it. The chain joins TRBV14 to TRBJ2-1, with 8 bases fitting TRBD1. CDR3 length: 15 residues. Germline V gene sequence: CDR1 SGHDT, CDR2 FRDEAV. With V trimmed by 5 bases and J by 1 base, 5 bases remained unmatched. Incomplete CDR3 DNA: TGTGCCAGCAGCCCGGACAGGGAGAACTATGCT. This codes for CASSPDRENYA. The whole CDR3 protein reads CASSPDRENYAEQFF.

This clone was seen a few times. The gene names here belong to mouse. The CDR3 end lies 4 residues beyond the end of the read and is filled in from the germline J gene. This sequence joins TRBV13-1 and TRBJ2-7; 7 bases are a match to TRBD1. Germline values: CDR1 NSHNY, CDR2 SYGAGN. V gave up 2 bases and J gave up 0 bases; unmatched junction bases: 5. This CDR3 is 15 amino acids long. The covered CDR3 bases are TGTGCCAGCAGTGAACAGACAGGGAGCTCCTAT. The encoded protein is CASSEQTGSSY. The full CDR3 is CASSEQTGSSYEQYF.

In regard to this clone: The gene symbols are mouse symbols. The CDR3 end is not reached by the read, which stops 4 residues before it; the germline J gene fills it in. This chain uses TRBV13-1 with TRBJ2-2, with 8 bases lining up with TRBD1. The CDR3 runs 15 residues. J lost 4 bases, V lost 4 bases, and 6 bases had no gene match. Germline assignment: CDR1 NSHNY and CDR2 SYGAGN. The CDR3 reads CASSFQGAGTGQLYF. The part of the CDR3 DNA that was read is TGTGCCAGCAGTTTTCAGGGGGCGGGCACCGGG.

Worth noting for this clone: Each gene name is a mouse one. Read sequence stops 4 residues before the CDR3 end, and the germline J gene provides the missing end. This chain links TRBV13-1 with TRBJ2-7; 10 nucleotides line up with TRBD2. CDR1 is NSHNY and CDR2 is SYGAGN in the germline V gene. Trimming took 0 bases from V and 0 from J; bases not matched to a gene: 3. CDR3 size: 16 residues. The covered CDR3 bases are TGTGCCAGCAGTGATGCTGGGGGGGCGCGCTCCTAT. It encodes CASSDAGGARSY. The entire CDR3 sequence reads CASSDAGGARSYEQYF.

This clone turned up a few times. The gene names here belong to mouse. Read data end 4 residues before the CDR3 end; the end is taken from the germline J gene. The rearrangement links TRBV26 to TRBJ1-1; D gene uncertain. This CDR3 is 11 amino acids long. CDR1 KGHPV and CDR2 FQNQEV come from the germline V gene (reference sequence). Trimming took 10 bases from V and 0 from J, leaving 6 bases between them. CDR3 residues: CANTANTEVFF. The part of the CDR3 DNA that was read is TGTGCCAATACAGCAAACACA.

On this clone: Genes and germline come from the mouse. The CDR3 goes on 4 residues after the read ends, and that part is filled in from the germline J gene. The chain is built from TRBV13-1 and TRBJ1-2; D uncertain. This CDR3 comprises 13 residues. The germline CDR1 and CDR2 sequences are NSHNY and SYGAGN. Trimming stripped 0 bases from V and 4 bases from J, with 7 bases between. The sequenced CDR3 bases are TGTGCCAGCAGTGATGCAGAGGGCTCC. Translating gives CASSDAEGS. The whole CDR3 region reads CASSDAEGSDYTF.

This clone showed up just a few times. Mouse gene names and germline throughout. The CDR3 end falls 4 residues outside the read, so it is completed with the germline J gene. This chain connects TRBV13-1 to TRBJ2-7, with 7 bases matching TRBD2. Germline lookup yields CDR1 NSHNY and CDR2 SYGAGN. The CDR3 has 15 amino acids. V lost 0 bases and J lost 0; bases outside the gene matches: 3. CDR3 loop: CASSDAWGSSYEQYF. The CDR3 DNA, read in part, is TGTGCCAGCAGTGATGCCTGGGGGAGCTCCTAT.